This T cell receptor (beta chain) was observed in a study of response to subunit inactivated influenza vaccine. General study findings and limits: Researchers suggested that each seasonal influenza vaccination recruits few new T cells.

This clonotype was seen many times. No antigen is known for it. TCRdb re-called the RT-PCR reads with MiXCR, one entry per CDR3 protein. The table shows more than 600,000 distinct CDR3 sequences, with around 18% occurring only once. The length of the CDR3 is 14 residues. The V gene lost 5 bases and the J gene lost 1 base, with 9 bases spanning the gap. This specimen consisted of PBMCs from blood, obtained around 5 days after vaccination. This clonotype was obtained from a man aged 50 or older who received an inactivated influenza vaccine. The chain uses TRBV12-3 or TRBV12-4 and TRBJ1-5; TRBD1 might be the D (5 bases). This CDR3 is CASSGTASNQPQHF. The DNA of the CDR3 is TGTGCCAGCAGTGGGACCGCAAGCAATCAGCCCCAGCATTTT.